These 21 T cell receptor beta chains came from one sample sequenced in a study of regulatory T cells in long-lasting Graves disease. As to time point: persistent/refractory GD, antithyroid drugs over 5 years with positive TRAb. PBMC RNA served as the TCR library source. HTBI primers from iRepertoire and Arm-PCR of CDR3 regions yielded the TCR beta libraries. TCRdb itself ran the multiplex PCR reads through MiXCR, one entry per CDR3 protein. The sample lists about 400,000 distinct CDR3 sequences, around 21% seen once, with roughly 20% in the top ten. This sample comprised peripheral blood mononuclear cells (PBMCs), obtained when the disease was refractory, from a patient treated with antithyroid drugs. The receptors were gathered from a female donor with Graves disease.

This clonotype was observed a few times. An end of the junction differs from the germline gene, which may be a read error. The V gene is TRBV3-1, the J gene TRBJ2-4; D assignment may be TRBD1 or TRBD2 (5 bases each). Germline V gene lookup returns CDR1 LGHDT and CDR2 YNNKEL (reference sequence). The CDR3 extends over 15 amino acids. The CDR3 here is CTSSQGVAAKNIQYF. CDR3 bases: TGTACCAGCAGCCAAGGGGTAGCGGCCAAAAACATTCAGTACTTC.

To note about this clonotype: One junction end does not reproduce the germline sequence, and a read error may be involved. The V call is TRBV2, the J call TRBJ1-2, with a weak D call TRBD1 (6 bases). From germline, CDR1 is SNHLY and CDR2 FYNNEI. The length of the CDR3 is 14 residues. DNA of the CDR3: TGTGCCAGCGGAGGACAGTTTCCCAATTATGGCTACGCCTTC. It specifies CASGGQFPNYGYAF.

This clonotype was counted many times. The chain combines TRBV20-1 with TRBJ2-7, with 8 nucleotides matching TRBD2. Germline values: CDR1 DFQATT, CDR2 SNEGSKA (reference sequence). This CDR3 region has 12 residues. The trim removed 5 bases at V and 2 bases at J, leaving 2 bases unmatched. The CDR3 DNA sequence: TGCAGTGCTGAGACTAGCGCCTACGAGCAGTACTTC. It encodes CSAETSAYEQYF.

At least ten counts were recorded for this clonotype. The V gene is TRBV12-3 or TRBV12-4, the J gene TRBJ2-2; D is uncertain. V dropped 8 bases and J dropped 1 base, with 8 bases sitting between them. The CDR3 runs 13 residues. The CDR3 here is CASSPRNTGELFF. CDR3 nucleotides: TGTGCCAGCTCACCTCGGAACACCGGGGAGCTGTTTTTT.

The chain is built from TRBV27 and TRBJ2-4, with 8 positions matching TRBD2. The ends lost 4 bases at V and 4 bases at J; junction bases unmatched: 9. This CDR3 comprises 16 residues. Germline values: CDR1 MNHEY, CDR2 SMNVEV (reference sequence). The CDR3 DNA reads TGTGCCAGCAGTTCAGGTAGCGGGATCCCGAAAAACATTCAGTACTTC. It specifies CASSSGSGIPKNIQYF.

J is TRBJ2-7 and V is TRBV30; D call uncertain. Germline values: CDR1 GTSNPN, CDR2 SVGIG (reference sequence). The V and J ends lost 2 bases and 7 bases respectively, with 12 bases between them. The CDR3 extends over 12 amino acids. The CDR3 reads CAWSFVGGEQYF. The CDR3 nucleotides read TGTGCCTGGAGTTTTGTGGGTGGTGAGCAGTACTTC.

This clonotype was observed many times. The chain couples TRBV7-6 to TRBJ2-5, with TRBD1 identical over 7 bases. V shed 1 base, J shed 4 bases, and the junction held 6 bases outside the gene matches. This CDR3 is 15 amino acids long. Germline CDR1 SGHVS, CDR2 FNYEAQ. CDR3 bases: TGTGCCAGCAGCTTAGGCGGACAGGTTCCAGAGACCCAGTACTTC. As protein: CASSLGGQVPETQYF.

There are many counts of this clonotype. V is TRBV6-5 and J is TRBJ2-7; 11 bases are a match to TRBD2. The V gene end was trimmed by 4 bases and the J gene end by 5 bases; junction bases not matched to a gene: 4. The CDR3 has 14 residues. CDR1 and CDR2 from the germline V gene are MNHEY and SVGAGI. CDR3 nucleotides: TGTGCCAGCAGTTCCTTAGCGGGAGGGAACGAGCAGTACTTC. This translates into CASSSLAGGNEQYF.

This clonotype was seen many times. The chain links TRBV7-2 to TRBJ1-2; a possible D gene is TRBD1 (5 bases). The V end lost 6 bases, the J end lost 6 bases, and 20 bases lay between the germline ends. The CDR3 runs 15 residues. Germline-derived CDR1 and CDR2 are SGHTA and FQGNSA. The CDR3 here is CASSDPAGTGNGYTF. In DNA form, the CDR3 reads TGTGCCAGCAGTGACCCCGCGGGGACCGGGAATGGCTACACCTTC. The full variable domain, with the rest looked up from reference TRBV7-2 and TRBJ1-2, is GAGVSQSPSNKVTEKGKDVELRCDPISGHTALYWYRQSLGQGLEFLIYFQGNSAPDKSGLPSDRFSAERTGGSVSTLTIQRTQQEDSAVYLCASSDPAGTGNGYTFGSGTRLTVV.

Ten or more counts support this clonotype. This chain links TRBV7-9 with TRBJ2-5; D could derive from TRBD1 or TRBD2 (5 bases each). CDR3 length: 15 residues. V shed 5 bases and J shed 2 bases, with 15 bases lying between them. Germline V gives CDR1 SEHNR, CDR2 FQNEAQ (reference sequence). The CDR3 sequence is CASSEGTVRQETQYF. CDR3 sequence (DNA): TGTGCCAGCAGCGAAGGGACGGTCAGACAAGAGACCCAGTACTTC.

The genes are TRBV7-2 and TRBJ1-6; the match to TRBD1 covers 10 bases. Trimming at V came to 5 bases and at J to 9 bases, leaving 4 bases not matched to a gene. Germline V gene sequence: CDR1 SGHTA, CDR2 FQGNSA. The CDR3 sequence is 14 residues long. CDR3 nucleotides: TGTGCCAGCAGCCCGGGACAGGGGTTTTCACCCCTCCACTTT. Encoded protein: CASSPGQGFSPLHF.

This clonotype was observed many times. V gene TRBV7-2 combines with J gene TRBJ2-7; the match to TRBD2 covers 8 bases. Germline lookup yields CDR1 SGHTA and CDR2 FQGNSA. Losses at the gene ends were 1 base for V and 4 bases for J; bases not matched to a gene: 9. The CDR3 is made up of 16 amino acids. The CDR3, as DNA: TGTGCCAGCAGCTTAGTTGGGGGCGGGAGGAGGTACGAGCAGTACTTC. Protein: CASSLVGGGRRYEQYF.

There are a few counts of this clonotype. The J gene is TRBJ2-7, the V gene TRBV6-1, with a possible D match to TRBD2 (6 bases). Germline CDR1 MNHNS, CDR2 SASEGT. Trimming cost V 8 bases and J 2 bases, with 19 bases left between them. This CDR3 has 15 amino acids. The CDR3 bases are TGTGCCAGCTCCCCGGGACTGGGGGGAACCTACGAGCAGTACTTC. It specifies CASSPGLGGTYEQYF.

At least ten counts were recorded for this clonotype. The rearrangement links TRBV28 to TRBJ1-4, with 8 bases that match TRBD1. Germline V gene sequence: CDR1 MDHEN, CDR2 SYDVKM. The CDR3 covers 15 residues. J gave up 8 bases and V 4 bases, and 9 bases lay outside the gene matches. In DNA form, the CDR3 reads TGTGCCAGCAGTTCGGACAGGGTTCGGGAGGAAAAACTGTTTTTT. This sequence encodes CASSSDRVREEKLFF.

The rearrangement links TRBV7-6 to TRBJ2-5; unclear D gene. V was trimmed by 5 bases and J by 2 bases, leaving 9 bases between them. The CDR3 is made up of 13 amino acids. Germline assignment: CDR1 SGHVS and CDR2 FNYEAQ. As DNA, the CDR3 is TGTGCCAGCAGCGGCGACTGGCAAGAGACCCAGTACTTC. Encoded protein: CASSGDWQETQYF.

This clonotype was found a few times. The rearrangement uses TRBV19 and TRBJ1-1; D unresolved. V was trimmed by 5 bases and J by 10 bases, leaving 23 bases between them. This CDR3 has 15 amino acids. Per germline, CDR1 LNHDA and CDR2 SQIVND (reference sequence). The CDR3 protein is CASSYPETDSFGAFF. The CDR3 DNA reads as TGTGCCAGTAGTTACCCCGAAACGGATTCCTTTGGAGCTTTCTTT.

This sequence joins TRBV6-1 and TRBJ2-7, with 8 nucleotides matching TRBD1. Germline V CDR1 and CDR2: MNHNS, SASEGT. The J segment lost 2 bases and the V segment lost 6 bases, leaving 3 bases of the junction unmatched. This CDR3 spans 13 amino acids. CDR3 nucleotide sequence: TGTGCCAGCAGCTCGACAGGGGCCTACGAGCAGTACTTC. Translated: CASSSTGAYEQYF.

In this sample, this clonotype turned up a few times. A single base separates this from a much larger clone, so it may be a read error. V is TRBV5-1 and J is TRBJ1-1; no clear D gene. The germline V and J ends were trimmed by 0 bases and 0 bases, with 9 bases remaining between them. The CDR3 extends over 15 amino acids. The germline V gene has CDR1 SGHRS and CDR2 YFSETQ. In nucleotides, the CDR3 is TGCGCCAGCAGCTTGGTTGTCAGTTTGAACACTGAAGCTTTCTTT. Translating gives CASSLVVSLNTEAFF.

This clonotype was counted at least ten times. The chain employs TRBV15 and TRBJ1-1; 8 nucleotides match TRBD1. V shed 0 bases and J 4 bases; nucleotides not matched to a gene: 10. From germline, CDR1 is LNHNV and CDR2 YYDKDF (reference sequence). This CDR3 comprises 17 residues. The CDR3 nucleotides read TGTGCCACCAGCAGAGAGGCCAGGGGGCGAGGAGTCACTGAAGCTTTCTTT. Its protein product is CATSREARGRGVTEAFF.

CDR3 in DNA: TGTGCCACGACTAGCGGTGCCTACGAGCAGTACTTC. It specifies CATTSGAYEQYF. This chain joins TRBV2 and TRBJ2-7, with 9 bases aligning to TRBD2. The V and J ends lost 10 bases and 2 bases, in that order; junction bases with no gene match: 3. The CDR3 is made up of 12 amino acids. The germline gives CDR1 SNHLY, CDR2 FYNNEI.

The sample holds many counts of this clonotype. The gene calls are TRBV7-8 and TRBJ1-4, with TRBD1 as a possible D gene (6 bases). The CDR3 is 19 amino acids. V lost 5 bases and J 1 base, leaving 23 bases between the germline ends. The V gene's germline CDR1 is SGHVS and CDR2 FQNEAQ. DNA of the CDR3: TGTGCCAGCAGCCCTCAGAATCTCAGGGGCAGTATAACTAATGAAAAACTGTTTTTT. It codes for CASSPQNLRGSITNEKLFF.